This T cell receptor beta chain was identified during a study of T-cell memory formation after mild COVID-19 (dated by TCRdb to the early 2020s). As for the study more broadly: TCR sequence clusters from the two donors were found to be largely donor specific. Two young, previously healthy adult volunteers made up the cohort, one male and one female. Longitudinal TCRalpha and TCRbeta repertoire sequencing tracked T-cell clones expanding and contracting after mild COVID-19 in a couple of donors. Summary of the overall study and its limitations: Some responding clones were detected in pre-infection memory, suggesting pre-existing cross-reactive memory T cells joined the SARS-CoV-2 response. The study covered only a couple of mild cases, and larger cohorts including severe cases with pre-infection samples were considered necessary. Contracting CD4+ clones were found mainly in CM and EM memory subsets, while CD8+ clones were enriched in EMRA. From day 15 to 85, contracting clones showed balanced CD4/CD8 phenotypes, whereas a second wave of clones that expanded from day 15 to 37 leaned towards CD4+. The second-wave clones that peaked on day 37 were not confirmed to be SARS-CoV-2 specific.

PBMCs were isolated by Ficoll-Paque density gradient centrifugation. Sequencing was carried out with an Illumina NovaSeq 6000. TCRalpha and TCRbeta cDNA libraries were constructed by 5'RACE with constant-segment primers, with sample barcodes and unique molecular identifiers being introduced. Trizol reagent was used to extract RNA from every sample. Libraries were amplified in two PCR steps, with a second sample barcode and Illumina TruSeq adapters added in the second step. Libraries were sequenced on an Illumina NovaSeq with 2 x 150 bp paired-end reads. Processing in the source paper ran as follows. With migec v1.2.7, reads were demultiplexed and then collapsed into UMI-guided consensus sequences. Using mixcr v2.1.11, the UMI consensuses were aligned to TRA and TRB V and J templates and assembled into clonotypes. A clonotype was counted as expanded or contracted only if both edgeR and NoisET called the change significant, with noise models trained on biological replicates. For edgeR calls, the thresholds were a false discovery rate-adjusted p below 0.01 and a log2 fold-change of 1. As an exploratory analysis of dynamics, max-normalized trajectories of the 1000 most abundant clonotypes were examined by PCA with hierarchical clustering. Each responding clone was given a CD4 or CD8 phenotype based on the CD4+ and CD8+ repertoires, which had been sequenced separately. TCRdb's own reprocessing of the public reads used fastp at Q25 and MiXCR and kept productive beta chains. Here each entry gathers all rows of one CDR3 protein and keeps the most common genes and DNA. It is TCRdb's table, rather than the study itself, that gives the V and J calls and clone size. The sample contains about 290,000 distinct CDR3 sequences, roughly 18% of them found a single time. Clones ranked in the top ten supply 23% of the sample.

Concerning this clonotype itself: The clone's antigen remains unknown. No much larger clone is present one base from it, and per-base qualities are unavailable.

This TCR was recovered from a man aged 18 to 29 who had mild COVID-19 (a few samples of this study predate the infection). The sample titles of this study are shuffled in the database, so cell type and time point are left out; the donor was told from shared clones. Sequenced input: PBMCs or a T cell subset sorted from them (not recorded which).

The CDR3 has the sequence CASSLPGQANTEAFF. The bases read TGTGCCAGCAGCTTACCCGGACAGGCGAACACTGAAGCTTTCTTT. The chain couples TRBV11-2 to TRBJ1-1; 7 middle bases align to TRBD1. Ends trimmed: V by 2 bases, J by 1 base; bases unmatched to a gene: 4. CDR1 SGHAT and CDR2 FQNNGV are derived from the germline V gene. The CDR3 covers 15 residues, taking in both the cysteine and the phenylalanine. Just the 45-base CDR3 DNA is kept, in frame starting at base 1.